The 23 T cell receptor beta chains below were found in one sample sequenced in a study of cytotoxic CD8 clonotypes in ibrutinib-treated CLL. Method: immunoSEQ multiplex PCR; TCRdb's copy keeps in-frame clones and lacks some. This sample carries about 130,000 clones, 70% to 80% of them seen once, and the ten largest clones take around 13%. The sequenced sample was PBMCs, obtained after 12 months of ibrutinib treatment. These receptor sequences come from a human donor with chronic lymphocytic leukemia.

The rearrangement uses TRBV4-3 and TRBJ2-1, with TRBD2 matching 7 bases. This CDR3 contains 18 residues. Germline V gene data show CDR1 as LGHNA and CDR2 as YSLEER. The V and J ends lost 1 base and 4 bases, in that order; junction bases with no gene match: 13. CDR3 loop: CASSQGSGGSGYYNEQFF. In DNA, the CDR3 is TGCGCCAGCAGCCAAGGGTCGGGGGGTAGCGGCTATTACAATGAGCAGTTCTTC.

This chain connects TRBV7-6 to TRBJ1-1; a possible D gene is TRBD1 (5 bases). V was pared by 3 bases and J by 2 bases, with 10 bases between. This CDR3 has 14 residues. Germline V gives CDR1 SGHVS, CDR2 FNYEAQ. CDR3 sequence: CASSLGRANTEAFF. In DNA, the CDR3 is TGTGCCAGCAGCTTGGGCAGGGCCAACACTGAAGCTTTCTTT.

The rearrangement uses TRBV6-5 and TRBJ2-5; no firm D call. V was cut by 0 bases and J by 5 bases, with 13 bases left in between. There are 15 residues in the CDR3. The germline gives CDR1 MNHEY, CDR2 SVGAGI. DNA of the CDR3: TGTGCCAGCAGTTACTCGATGGATACCCCGGAGACCCAGTACTTC. This encodes CASSYSMDTPETQYF.

This chain joins TRBV11-2 and TRBJ2-5; maybe TRBD2 (6 bases). V lost 5 bases and J 10 bases, leaving 11 bases between the germline ends. The CDR3 is 11 residues long. CDR1 and CDR2 (germline): SGHAT, FQNNGV. The CDR3 sequence: CASSSTGSQYF. The CDR3 coding sequence is TGTGCCAGCAGCAGTACCGGGAGCCAGTACTTC.

The chain joins TRBV5-6 to TRBJ2-5, with a weak D call TRBD2 (5 bases). Germline V gene data show CDR1 as SGHDT and CDR2 as YYEEEE. The V end was cut by 4 bases, the J end by 5 bases, with 21 bases between. CDR3 size: 16 residues. This chain's CDR3 is CASSGSLASYWETQYF. The CDR3 bases are TGTGCCAGCAGCGGGTCCCTAGCTTCTTATTGGGAGACCCAGTACTTC.

J is TRBJ2-5 and V is TRBV2, with D hard to call. CDR1 is SNHLY, CDR2 FYNNEI, per germline. The V and J ends lost 3 bases and 3 bases respectively, with 5 bases between them. The CDR3 consists of 12 residues. In nucleotides, the CDR3 is TGTGCCAGCAGTGAGGCTAAAGAGACCCAGTACTTC. This translates into CASSEAKETQYF.

V gene TRBV7-9 combines with J gene TRBJ1-1, with D unresolved. The V gene's germline CDR1 is SEHNR and CDR2 FQNEAQ (reference sequence). V lost 3 bases to trimming and J lost 11 bases, with 10 bases between them. CDR3 size: 11 residues. The CDR3 region is CASSFEFRAFF. The CDR3 nucleotides are TGTGCCAGCAGCTTTGAGTTTCGGGCTTTCTTT. Full variable domain (missing parts from reference TRBV7-9 and TRBJ1-1): DTGVSQNPRHKITKRGQNVTFRCDPISEHNRLYWYRQTLGQGPEFLTYFQNEAQLEKSRLLSDRFSAERPKGSFSTLEIQRTEQGDSAMYLCASSFEFRAFFGQGTRLTVV.

The chain uses TRBV30 and TRBJ2-1; D remains unclear. Deletions cut 4 bases from V and 0 bases from J, with 10 bases between. Germline values: CDR1 GTSNPN, CDR2 SVGIG (reference sequence). This CDR3 contains 14 residues. CDR3 sequence (DNA): TGTGCCTGGACCAAACTTAGCTCCTACAATGAGCAGTTCTTC. Translated, it gives CAWTKLSSYNEQFF. The variable domain in full, with the rest retrieved from reference TRBV30 and TRBJ2-1, is SQTIHQWPATLVQPVGSPLSLECTVEGTSNPNLYWYRQAAGRGLQLLFYSVGIGQISSEVPQNLSASRPQDRQFILSSKKLLLSDSGFYLCAWTKLSSYNEQFFGPGTRLTVL.

The chain combines TRBV10-3 with TRBJ1-2, with no clear D. Germline V gene lookup returns CDR1 ENHRY and CDR2 SYGVKD. This CDR3 is 13 amino acids long. V was cut by 4 bases and J by 8 bases, with 14 bases left in between. This CDR3 is CAISANTGEGYTF. The DNA of the CDR3 is TGTGCCATCAGTGCAAACACGGGCGAAGGCTACACCTTC.

This clone turned up a few times. The V gene is TRBV5-4, the J gene TRBJ2-1, with 10 bases lining up with TRBD1. The CDR3 runs 15 residues. The trim removed 2 bases at V and 8 bases at J, leaving 7 bases unmatched. Germline CDR1 and CDR2: SGHNT and YYREEE (reference sequence). The CDR3 DNA sequence: TGTGCCAGCAGCTTTCCGGGACAGGGGATCTATGAGCAGTTCTTC. Its translation is CASSFPGQGIYEQFF.

The chain combines TRBV9 with TRBJ1-5; possibly TRBD1 for D (5 bases). This CDR3 has 13 residues. Germline CDR1 SGDLS, CDR2 YYNGEE. The V end lost 3 bases, the J end lost 8 bases, and 12 bases lay between the germline ends. CDR3 in amino acids: CASSARGGEPQHF. The CDR3 DNA sequence: TGTGCCAGCAGCGCGAGGGGTGGGGAGCCCCAGCATTTT.

This clone was detected a few times. This chain joins TRBV5-4 and TRBJ1-1, with no clear D. The V end was cut by 4 bases, the J end by 0 bases, with 7 bases between. The CDR3 is 13 amino acids. CDR1 SGHNT and CDR2 YYREEE come from the germline V gene (reference sequence). CDR3 in amino acids: CASSVSLNTEAFF. In DNA form, the CDR3 reads TGTGCCAGCAGCGTGAGTTTGAACACTGAAGCTTTCTTT.

This clone was seen a few times. The CDR3 DNA reads TGTGCCAGCAGCCCGAGGGGCCTCGGAGAGACCCAGTACTTC. This translates into CASSPRGLGETQYF. This sequence joins TRBV14 and TRBJ2-5; D could derive from TRBD1 or TRBD2 (5 bases each). The CDR3 length is 14 residues. Trimming shortened V by 4 bases and J by 4 bases, and 13 bases separated the two germline ends. Germline V CDR1 and CDR2: SGHDN, FVKESK.

J is TRBJ1-2 and V is TRBV2; D uncertain. The CDR3 runs 12 residues. Trimming cost V 2 bases and J 4 bases, with 5 bases left between them. The germline V gene encodes CDR1 SNHLY and CDR2 FYNNEI. The CDR3 is CASSEMRYGYTF. In nucleotides, the CDR3 is TGTGCCAGCAGTGAAATGCGCTATGGCTACACCTTC. Based on the CDR3 plus reference TRBV2 and TRBJ1-2, the full variable domain is EPEVTQTPSHQVTQMGQEVILRCVPISNHLYFYWYRQILGQKVEFLVSFYNNEISEKSEIFDDQFSVERPDGSNFTLKIRSTKLEDSAMYFCASSEMRYGYTFGSGTRLTVV.

This rearrangement joins TRBV7-6 to TRBJ2-2; the match to TRBD2 covers 8 bases. Looked up from germline, CDR1 is SGHVS and CDR2 is FNYEAQ. The V segment lost 5 bases and the J segment 0 bases; nucleotides outside the gene matches: 8. CDR3 size: 17 residues. The CDR3 sequence is CASSLEASGPNTGELFF. The CDR3 bases are TGTGCCAGCAGCCTAGAGGCTAGCGGGCCGAACACCGGGGAGCTGTTTTTT.

This clone was seen only a few times. V and J are TRBV21-1 and TRBJ2-7; the tabulated D call, TRBD1, remains unverified against the DNA. TRBV21-1 corresponds to a pseudogene. This CDR3 contains 14 residues. CDR3 in DNA: TGTGCCAGCAGCAAAAGGCACAGGTGCTTTTATCAGTACTTC. It specifies CASSKRHRCFYQYF.

The chain is built from TRBV29-1 and TRBJ2-2; D is unclear. The germline V gene encodes CDR1 SQVTM and CDR2 ANQGSEA. The ends were cut back, 4 bases at V and 6 bases at J, with 12 bases in the middle. This CDR3 has 13 residues. The CDR3 nucleotides read TGCAGCGTTGTCCTGGCTCGCTCCGGGGAGCTGTTTTTT. Translation: CSVVLARSGELFF.

The J gene is TRBJ2-7, the V gene TRBV15, with 9 bases lining up with TRBD1. The CDR3 loop spans 17 amino acids. Germline assignment: CDR1 LNHNV and CDR2 YYDKDF (reference sequence). The ends lost 0 bases at V and 4 bases at J; junction bases unmatched: 10. This CDR3 is CATSREYLGQGLYEQYF. The CDR3 region has the DNA TGTGCCACCAGCAGAGAATATCTAGGACAGGGGTTATACGAGCAGTACTTC. The complete variable domain, with remaining parts taken from reference TRBV15 and TRBJ2-7, reads DAMVIQNPRYQVTQFGKPVTLSCSQTLNHNVMYWYQQKSSQAPKLLFHYYDKDFNNEADTPDNFQSRRPNTSFCFLDIRSPGLGDTAMYLCATSREYLGQGLYEQYFGPGTRLTVT.

This CDR3 reads CASSLAQKNIQYF. DNA of the CDR3: TGTGCCAGCAGCTTGGCACAGAAAAACATTCAGTACTTC. The V gene is TRBV5-4, the J gene TRBJ2-4, with D uncertain. The CDR3 consists of 13 residues. V lost 0 bases and J lost 4, with 5 bases in between. CDR1 SGHNT and CDR2 YYREEE come from the germline V gene (reference sequence).

This chain joins TRBV29-1 and TRBJ1-2, with D possibly being TRBD1 (5 bases). Trimming took off 4 bases at V and 5 bases at J, with 8 bases between the two ends. This CDR3 has 11 amino acids. The germline gives CDR1 SQVTM, CDR2 ANQGSEA. CDR3 sequence reads: CSVVGDYGYTF. As DNA, the CDR3 is TGCAGCGTTGTAGGGGATTATGGCTACACCTTC.

This clone showed up just once. J is TRBJ2-5 and V is TRBV5-8; 8 nucleotides agree with TRBD1. Germline lookup yields CDR1 SGHTS and CDR2 YDEGEE. The CDR3 runs to 14 residues. With 1 base clipped from V and 5 bases from J, the junction kept 4 bases outside the gene matches. CDR3 in DNA: TGTGCCAGCAGCTTGCGTGACAGGGGTGAGACCCAGTACTTC. Translated: CASSLRDRGETQYF.

This chain links TRBV19 with TRBJ2-7; TRBD2 aligns across 9 bases. Germline V gene sequence: CDR1 LNHDA, CDR2 SQIVND (reference sequence). This CDR3 contains 15 residues. The V gene end was trimmed by 7 bases and the J gene end by 4 bases; junction bases not matched to a gene: 11. The CDR3 DNA reads TGTGCCAGTACGAGGCGGGCGGGAGGGCCTTACGAGCAGTACTTC. Its protein product is CASTRRAGGPYEQYF. The whole variable domain, filled in from reference TRBV19 and TRBJ2-7, reads DGGITQSPKYLFRKEGQNVTLSCEQNLNHDAMYWYRQDPGQGLRLIYYSQIVNDFQKGDIAEGYSVSREKKESFPLTVTSAQKNPTAFYLCASTRRAGGPYEQYFGPGTRLTVT.

The chain is built from TRBV6-5 and TRBJ1-4, with D perhaps matching TRBD1 (6 bases). V shed 8 bases and J shed 3 bases, with 16 bases lying between them. The CDR3 extends over 15 amino acids. CDR1 and CDR2 (germline): MNHEY, SVGAGI. The CDR3 is CASGLQQGPNEKLFF. The CDR3 DNA is TGTGCCAGCGGCCTCCAACAGGGACCTAATGAAAAACTGTTTTTT.